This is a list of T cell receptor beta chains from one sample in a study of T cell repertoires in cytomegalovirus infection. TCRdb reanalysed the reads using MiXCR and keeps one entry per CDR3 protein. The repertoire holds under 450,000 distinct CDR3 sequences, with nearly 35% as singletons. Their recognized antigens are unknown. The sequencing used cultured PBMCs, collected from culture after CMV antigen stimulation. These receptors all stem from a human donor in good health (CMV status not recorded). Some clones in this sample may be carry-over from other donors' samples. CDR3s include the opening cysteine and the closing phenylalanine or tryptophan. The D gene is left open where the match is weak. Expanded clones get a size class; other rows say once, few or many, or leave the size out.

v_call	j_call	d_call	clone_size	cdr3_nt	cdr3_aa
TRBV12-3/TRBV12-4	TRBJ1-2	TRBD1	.	TGTGCCAGCAGTTCAAGACCCAGGGGGTACACTGGCTACACCTTC	CASSSRPRGYTGYTF
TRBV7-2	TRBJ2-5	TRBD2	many	TGTGCCAGCAGCCGAGCGGGAGGCGGGGAGACCCAGTACTTC	CASSRAGGGETQYF
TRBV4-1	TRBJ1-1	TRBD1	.	TGCGCCAGCAGCCAGGCCCTACCCCGACAGGGAGATTTGACTGAAGCTTTCTTT	CASSQALPRQGDLTEAFF
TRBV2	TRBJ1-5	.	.	TGTGCCAGCAGTAGGGTGGACAGCAATCAGCCCCAGCATTTT	CASSRVDSNQPQHF
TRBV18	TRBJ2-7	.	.	TGTGCCAGCTCACCAAACCCAGGCGTAAACGAGCAGTACTTC	CASSPNPGVNEQYF
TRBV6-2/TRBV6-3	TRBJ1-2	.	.	TGTGCCAGCAGAGGACAGAGCCAGGGCTATGGCTACACCTTC	CASRGQSQGYGYTF
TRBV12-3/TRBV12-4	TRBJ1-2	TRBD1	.	TGTGCCAGCAGTCCATCCGCGACAGGGAACTATGGCTACACCTTC	CASSPSATGNYGYTF
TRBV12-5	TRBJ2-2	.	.	TGTGCTAGTGGTTTAACAGGGACCACCGGGGAGCTGTTTTTT	CASGLTGTTGELFF
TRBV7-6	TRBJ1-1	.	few	TGTGCCAGCAGCACCGCAGGAGGGGGCACTGAAGCTTTCTTT	CASSTAGGGTEAFF
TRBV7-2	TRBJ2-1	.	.	TGTGCCAGCAGCCAAGACCGGGGCCACCCGCAGTTCTTC	CASSQDRGHPQFF
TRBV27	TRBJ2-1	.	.	TGTGCCAGCAGTTTCCCCGGAGGGGCCTCAAGAGGTGAGCAGTTCTTC	CASSFPGGASRGEQFF
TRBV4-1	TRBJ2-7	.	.	TGCGCCAGCAGCCAAGTCAACAGGGCCTACGAGCAGTACTTC	CASSQVNRAYEQYF
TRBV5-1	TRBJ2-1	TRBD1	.	TGCGCCAGCAGCTCCGATGACAGGGGCGCCTACAATGAGCAGTTCTTC	CASSSDDRGAYNEQFF
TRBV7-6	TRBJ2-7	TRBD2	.	TGTGCCAGCAGCCTCTCGGATAGCGGGAGCTACGAGCAGTACTTC	CASSLSDSGSYEQYF
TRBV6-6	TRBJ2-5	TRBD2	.	TGTGCCAGCAGTTACCAGCGGGGAAAAGAGACCCAGTACTTC	CASSYQRGKETQYF
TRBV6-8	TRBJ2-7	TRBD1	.	TGTGCCAGCAGTTACGGGGACAGGGGCCACGAGCAGTACTTC	CASSYGDRGHEQYF
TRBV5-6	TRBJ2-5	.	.	TGTGCCAGCAGCTTGTCCGGGACGTGGGAGACCCAGTACTTC	CASSLSGTWETQYF
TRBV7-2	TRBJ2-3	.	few	TGTGCCAGCAGCTATCGGGACTCCACAGATACGCAGTATTTT	CASSYRDSTDTQYF
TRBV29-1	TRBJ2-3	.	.	TGCAGCGTTGACGCTGGGTCAGGAGATACGCAGTATTTT	CSVDAGSGDTQYF
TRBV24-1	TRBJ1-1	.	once	TGTGCCACCAGTGATCCCGGACTCTCTGAAGCTTTCTTT	CATSDPGLSEAFF
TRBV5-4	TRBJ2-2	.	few	TGTGCCAGCAGCCAAGACAGCACCGGGGAGCTGTTTTTT	CASSQDSTGELFF
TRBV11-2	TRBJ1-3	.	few	TGTGCCAGCAGCTTTTATCGTAGGACCTCTGGAAACACCATATATTTT	CASSFYRRTSGNTIYF
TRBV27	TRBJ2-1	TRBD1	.	TGTGCCAGCAGTCTGACAGGGCGAAGGGTCAATGAGCAGTTCTTC	CASSLTGRRVNEQFF
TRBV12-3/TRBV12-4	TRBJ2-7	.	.	TGTGCCAGCAGTTTAGTTGGGGGAGTTACCGAGCAGTACTTC	CASSLVGGVTEQYF
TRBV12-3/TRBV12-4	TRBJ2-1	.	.	TGTGCCAGCAGTGCCTGGAAGTCCTACAATGAGCAGTTCTTC	CASSAWKSYNEQFF
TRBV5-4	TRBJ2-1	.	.	TGTGCCAGCAGCTTCGGACCCCACAATGAGCAGTTCTTC	CASSFGPHNEQFF
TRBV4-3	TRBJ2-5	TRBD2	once	TGCGCCAGCAGCCAAGATCCACTAGCGGGAGTGGGAAAAGAGACCCAGTACTTC	CASSQDPLAGVGKETQYF
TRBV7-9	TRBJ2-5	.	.	TGTGCCAGCAGCTGGGACGGCCTACAAGAGACCCAGTACTTC	CASSWDGLQETQYF
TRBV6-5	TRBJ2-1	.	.	TGTGCCAGCAGTTACTCGACTAACAATGAGCAGTTCTTC	CASSYSTNNEQFF
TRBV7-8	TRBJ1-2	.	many	TGTGCCAGCAGCCCTAGGCCAGGGGAGGCCTATGGCTACACCTTC	CASSPRPGEAYGYTF
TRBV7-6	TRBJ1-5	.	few	TGTGCCAGCAGCCAACAGCTCAATCAGCCCCAGCATTTT	CASSQQLNQPQHF
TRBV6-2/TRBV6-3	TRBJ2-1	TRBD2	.	TGTGCCACATATAGCGGGAGGGCCCGGGGCTCCTACAATGAGCAGTTCTTC	CATYSGRARGSYNEQFF
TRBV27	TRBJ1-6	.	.	TGTGCCAGCAGGGGTTTTCCCAATTCACCCCTCCACTTT	CASRGFPNSPLHF
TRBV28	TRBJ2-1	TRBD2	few	TGTGCCAGCAGTGCCCCCCCCGGGACTAGCGACTACAATGAGCAGTTCTTC	CASSAPPGTSDYNEQFF
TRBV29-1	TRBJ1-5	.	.	TGCAGCGTCTCGACAGACAACCTCAATCAGCCCCAGCATTTT	CSVSTDNLNQPQHF
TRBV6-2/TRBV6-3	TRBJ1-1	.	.	TGTGCCAGCATTAGAGGGGACACCCACTTGGGGGCTGAAGCTTTCTTT	CASIRGDTHLGAEAFF
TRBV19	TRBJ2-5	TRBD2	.	TGTGCCACCAGACTAGCGGGATGGCGTGTGGAGACCCAGTACTTC	CATRLAGWRVETQYF
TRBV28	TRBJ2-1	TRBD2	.	TGTGCCAGCAGTGTCGGGACTAGCGGGAGGTCTACGCAGTTCTTC	CASSVGTSGRSTQFF
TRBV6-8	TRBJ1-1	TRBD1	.	TGTGCCAGCAGAGACAGGGTCGATTCCAGAGCTTTCTTT	CASRDRVDSRAFF
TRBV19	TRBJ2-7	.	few	TGTGCCAGTAGTATGACTCCGACAGGCTACGAGCAGTACTTC	CASSMTPTGYEQYF
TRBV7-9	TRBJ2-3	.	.	TGTGCCAGCAGCACGATCATCCGGGCTCCTCTTAGAGATACGCAGTATTTT	CASSTIIRAPLRDTQYF
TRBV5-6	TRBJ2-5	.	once	TGTGCCAGCAGCTTGTTGTGGAAAACGGCCGGACAAGAGACCCAGTACTTC	CASSLLWKTAGQETQYF
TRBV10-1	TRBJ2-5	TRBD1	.	TGCGCCAGCAGTTCGGGACAGGGGAACCAAGAGACCCAGTACTTC	CASSSGQGNQETQYF
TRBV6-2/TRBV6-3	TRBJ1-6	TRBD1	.	TGTGCCAGCAGTGGCCCGGGACAGGGAACCTCACCCCTCCACTTT	CASSGPGQGTSPLHF
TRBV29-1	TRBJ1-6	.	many	TGCAGCGTTGAAATCAGAGGGCACTTACTAAATAATTCACCCCTCCACTTT	CSVEIRGHLLNNSPLHF
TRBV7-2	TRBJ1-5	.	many	TGTGCCAGCAGTTTAGCTCCCGGAGGGAATCAGCCCCAGCATTTT	CASSLAPGGNQPQHF
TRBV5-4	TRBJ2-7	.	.	TGTGCCAGCAGCTCAGGTTATCGCTCTGAGGAGCAGTACTTC	CASSSGYRSEEQYF
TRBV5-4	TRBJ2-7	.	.	TGTGCCAGCAGCCACCAGACGATTCACGAGCAGTACTTC	CASSHQTIHEQYF
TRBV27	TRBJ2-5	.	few	TGTGCCAGCAGTAGTAAATTGCGGACGGCCCAGTACTTC	CASSSKLRTAQYF
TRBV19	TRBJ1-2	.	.	TGTGCCAGTAGTACACGGGACGGCTATGGCTACACCTTC	CASSTRDGYGYTF
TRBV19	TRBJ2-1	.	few	TGTGCCAGTAGTATTGGGAGAAGCTCCTACAATGAGCAGTTCTTC	CASSIGRSSYNEQFF
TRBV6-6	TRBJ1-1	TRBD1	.	TGTGCCAGCACTCGACAGGGGAACACTGAAGCTTTCTTT	CASTRQGNTEAFF
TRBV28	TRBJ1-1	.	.	TGTGCCAGCAGTCTAAGGGTGTCGGGCACTGAAGCTTTCTTT	CASSLRVSGTEAFF
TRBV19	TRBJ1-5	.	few	TGTGCCAGTAGCGCTGAGGGGGGTTATCAGCCCCAGCATTTT	CASSAEGGYQPQHF
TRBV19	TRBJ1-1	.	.	TGTGCCAGTAGTATGGGGAGAGCGCGGAACACTGAAGCTTTCTTT	CASSMGRARNTEAFF